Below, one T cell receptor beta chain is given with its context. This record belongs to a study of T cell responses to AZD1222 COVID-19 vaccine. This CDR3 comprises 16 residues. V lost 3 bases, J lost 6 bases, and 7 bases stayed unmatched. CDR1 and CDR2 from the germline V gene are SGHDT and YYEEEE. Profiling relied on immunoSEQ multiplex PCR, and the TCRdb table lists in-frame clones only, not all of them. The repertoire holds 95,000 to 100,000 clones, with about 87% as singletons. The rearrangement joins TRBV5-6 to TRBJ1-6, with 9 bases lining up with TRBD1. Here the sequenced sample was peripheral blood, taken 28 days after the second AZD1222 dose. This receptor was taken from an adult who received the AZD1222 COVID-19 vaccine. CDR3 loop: CASSSGQGVSNSPLHF. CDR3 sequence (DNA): TGTGCCAGCAGCTCGGGACAGGGTGTGAGTAATTCACCCCTCCACTTT. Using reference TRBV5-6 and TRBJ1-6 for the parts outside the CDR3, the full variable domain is DAGVTQSPTHLIKTRGQQVTLRCSPKSGHDTVSWYQQALGQGPQFIFQYYEEEERQRGNFPDRFSGHQFPNYSSELNVNALLLGDSALYLCASSSGQGVSNSPLHFGNGTRLTVT.